The rows below give T cell receptor beta chains drawn from one sample of a study of human T cells and chemical hapten exposure. TCRdb redid the calling of the RACE reads with MiXCR, one entry per CDR3 protein. The sample consists of some 380,000 distinct CDR3 sequences, about 4.4% of them appearing once. The sequenced sample was whole blood, obtained in connection with sensitization to the hapten diphenylcyclopropenone (DPC). These receptors were collected from a woman between 45 and 60 years old with alopecia areata. Some clones in this sample may be carry-over from other donors' samples. CDR3s include the opening cysteine and the closing phenylalanine or tryptophan. D genes are given only for firm matches. Not all rows give a size; the values are once, few, many and, for expanded clones, a class.

d_call: NA
v_call: TRBV27
j_call: TRBJ2-1
clone_size: many
cdr3_nt: TGTGCCAGCAGTTTATCGACGGGAGATGCCTACAATGAGCAGTTCTTC
cdr3_aa: CASSLSTGDAYNEQFF

d_call: NA
v_call: TRBV28
j_call: TRBJ2-7
clone_size: few
cdr3_nt: TGTGCCAGCAGTTTCTTAGGAAGCTCCTACGAGCAGTACTTC
cdr3_aa: CASSFLGSSYEQYF

d_call: TRBD1
v_call: TRBV12-3/TRBV12-4
j_call: TRBJ2-2
clone_size: many
cdr3_nt: TGTGCCAGCACCAACCGACAGGGGAGCACCGGGGAGCTGTTTTTT
cdr3_aa: CASTNRQGSTGELFF

d_call: NA
v_call: TRBV27
j_call: TRBJ1-5
clone_size: NA
cdr3_nt: TGTGCTGCCCGTCAGGGGCCGCACCAGCCCCAGCATTTT
cdr3_aa: CAARQGPHQPQHF

d_call: NA
v_call: TRBV6-2/TRBV6-3
j_call: TRBJ2-5
clone_size: few
cdr3_nt: TGTGCCAGCAGACCCTCGAAAACACCGGGAGAGACCCAGTACTTC
cdr3_aa: CASRPSKTPGETQYF

d_call: NA
v_call: TRBV7-3
j_call: TRBJ1-6
clone_size: NA
cdr3_nt: TGTGTCAGCAGCGAGGGAATGGGGGATAATTCACCCCTCCACTTT
cdr3_aa: CVSSEGMGDNSPLHF

d_call: TRBD1
v_call: TRBV29-1
j_call: TRBJ1-1
clone_size: NA
cdr3_nt: TGCAGCGTTGAGGGACAGGGGGCCACTGAAGCTTTCTTT
cdr3_aa: CSVEGQGATEAFF

d_call: NA
v_call: TRBV6-2/TRBV6-3
j_call: TRBJ2-3
clone_size: many
cdr3_nt: TGTGCCAGCAGTTACTCGAGTCAGAGGACAGATACGCAGTATTTT
cdr3_aa: CASSYSSQRTDTQYF

d_call: NA
v_call: TRBV7-9
j_call: TRBJ1-4
clone_size: many
cdr3_nt: TGTGCCAGCAGGAATAATGAAAAACTGTTTTTT
cdr3_aa: CASRNNEKLFF

d_call: NA
v_call: TRBV12-3/TRBV12-4
j_call: TRBJ2-1
clone_size: few
cdr3_nt: TGTGCCAGCAGTTTAGGGCAGATAAGTGAGCAGTTCTTC
cdr3_aa: CASSLGQISEQFF

d_call: NA
v_call: TRBV2
j_call: TRBJ2-2
clone_size: NA
cdr3_nt: TGTGCCAGCAGTGGGTTACGGACCGGGGAGCTGTTTTTT
cdr3_aa: CASSGLRTGELFF

d_call: TRBD2
v_call: TRBV11-2
j_call: TRBJ2-7
clone_size: many
cdr3_nt: TGTGCCAGCAGCTTCACTAGCGGGAGTTCCTACGAGCAGTACTTC
cdr3_aa: CASSFTSGSSYEQYF

d_call: TRBD1
v_call: TRBV7-2
j_call: TRBJ1-6
clone_size: many
cdr3_nt: TGTGCCAGCAGCCCCGGGCAGGGGGGGTATACTTCACCCCTCCACTTT
cdr3_aa: CASSPGQGGYTSPLHF

d_call: NA
v_call: TRBV5-5
j_call: TRBJ1-4
clone_size: many
cdr3_nt: TGTGCCAGCAGCTTGTTGATGAATGAAAAACTGTTTTTT
cdr3_aa: CASSLLMNEKLFF

d_call: NA
v_call: TRBV20-1
j_call: TRBJ2-3
clone_size: many
cdr3_nt: TGCAGTGCTCCCAAGGCGCCGTCAGATACGCAGTATTTT
cdr3_aa: CSAPKAPSDTQYF

d_call: TRBD2
v_call: TRBV12-3/TRBV12-4
j_call: TRBJ2-7
clone_size: many
cdr3_nt: TGTGCCAGCAGTTCAGCCCCGGGACTAGCGGACTCCTACGAGCAGTACTTC
cdr3_aa: CASSSAPGLADSYEQYF

d_call: TRBD1
v_call: TRBV28
j_call: TRBJ2-7
clone_size: many
cdr3_nt: TGTGCCAGCAGGCCTAGGGACAGCTACTACGAGCAGTACTTC
cdr3_aa: CASRPRDSYYEQYF

d_call: NA
v_call: TRBV7-9
j_call: TRBJ1-1
clone_size: NA
cdr3_nt: TGTGCCAGCAAACACAAAAATCCCGGGAACACTGAAGCTTTCTTT
cdr3_aa: CASKHKNPGNTEAFF

d_call: NA
v_call: TRBV28
j_call: TRBJ2-7
clone_size: NA
cdr3_nt: TGTGCCAGCAGTGCTCCCGGGACCGCCATCTACGAGCAGTACTTC
cdr3_aa: CASSAPGTAIYEQYF

d_call: TRBD1
v_call: TRBV20-1
j_call: TRBJ1-2
clone_size: few
cdr3_nt: TGCAGTGCTAGCCTGACAGGGGGCTATGGCTACACCTTC
cdr3_aa: CSASLTGGYGYTF

d_call: TRBD1
v_call: TRBV4-3
j_call: TRBJ1-1
clone_size: many
cdr3_nt: TGCGCCAGCAGCCAAGGAGGGACAGGGCAGAACACTGAAGCTTTCTTT
cdr3_aa: CASSQGGTGQNTEAFF

d_call: NA
v_call: TRBV6-2/TRBV6-3
j_call: TRBJ2-3
clone_size: NA
cdr3_nt: TGTGCCAGCAGTTACTCTTCCTACACAGATACGCAGTATTTT
cdr3_aa: CASSYSSYTDTQYF

d_call: TRBD1
v_call: TRBV5-1
j_call: TRBJ2-7
clone_size: NA
cdr3_nt: TGCGCCAGCCGACTTGGGGACAGCGAGCAGTACTTC
cdr3_aa: CASRLGDSEQYF

d_call: NA
v_call: TRBV29-1
j_call: TRBJ2-3
clone_size: many
cdr3_nt: TGCAGCGTTGGACAGCGCACAGATACGCAGTATTTT
cdr3_aa: CSVGQRTDTQYF

d_call: TRBD1
v_call: TRBV6-2/TRBV6-3
j_call: TRBJ2-1
clone_size: many
cdr3_nt: TGTGCCAGCAGTTACCCAAAGACAGGGACCCTCTACAATGAGCAGTTCTTC
cdr3_aa: CASSYPKTGTLYNEQFF

d_call: NA
v_call: TRBV25-1
j_call: TRBJ2-3
clone_size: NA
cdr3_nt: TGTGCCAGCAGGGACCAAGATACGCAGTATTTT
cdr3_aa: CASRDQDTQYF

d_call: NA
v_call: TRBV5-5
j_call: TRBJ1-1
clone_size: NA
cdr3_nt: TGTGCCAGCAGCTCGTTATGGGGCACTGAAGCTTTCTTT
cdr3_aa: CASSSLWGTEAFF

d_call: NA
v_call: TRBV5-6
j_call: TRBJ1-1
clone_size: many
cdr3_nt: TGTGCCAGCAGCCCGGGCGGGGGGTTACCCACTGAAGCTTTCTTT
cdr3_aa: CASSPGGGLPTEAFF

d_call: NA
v_call: TRBV12-3/TRBV12-4
j_call: TRBJ1-1
clone_size: NA
cdr3_nt: TGTGCCAGCAGCCCTATACGATACACTGAAGCTTTCTTT
cdr3_aa: CASSPIRYTEAFF

d_call: NA
v_call: TRBV2
j_call: TRBJ2-2
clone_size: few
cdr3_nt: TGTGCCAGCAGTGAAGGACAGGAGTGGGGGCTGTTTTTT
cdr3_aa: CASSEGQEWGLFF

d_call: NA
v_call: TRBV13
j_call: TRBJ2-5
clone_size: few
cdr3_nt: TGTGCCAGCAGCCCTCAGAGTTCCCAAGAGACCCAGTACTTC
cdr3_aa: CASSPQSSQETQYF

d_call: TRBD1
v_call: TRBV2
j_call: TRBJ1-1
clone_size: NA
cdr3_nt: TGTGCCAGCAGTGAACCCAGGGGGACAGGGGGTTACACTGAAGCTTTCTTT
cdr3_aa: CASSEPRGTGGYTEAFF

d_call: NA
v_call: TRBV28
j_call: TRBJ2-7
clone_size: NA
cdr3_nt: TGTGCCAGCAGTTCGCGGATAGCGGACTACGAGCAGTACTTC
cdr3_aa: CASSSRIADYEQYF

d_call: NA
v_call: TRBV6-6
j_call: TRBJ2-3
clone_size: few
cdr3_nt: TGTGCCAGCAACCTAGGACACCACCGCGCGGATACGCAGTATTTT
cdr3_aa: CASNLGHHRADTQYF

d_call: NA
v_call: TRBV4-3
j_call: TRBJ1-2
clone_size: many
cdr3_nt: TGCGCCAGCAGCCAAGATAGTGCAGGGGAAAACTATGGCTACACCTTC
cdr3_aa: CASSQDSAGENYGYTF

d_call: TRBD1
v_call: TRBV25-1
j_call: TRBJ1-2
clone_size: few
cdr3_nt: TGTGCCAGCAGTCCATATGACAGGGCGGACGGCTACACCTTC
cdr3_aa: CASSPYDRADGYTF

d_call: TRBD1
v_call: TRBV29-1
j_call: TRBJ1-4
clone_size: many
cdr3_nt: TGCAGCGTTCGACAGGGTAGCGGTGAAAAACTGTTTTTT
cdr3_aa: CSVRQGSGEKLFF

d_call: NA
v_call: TRBV5-5
j_call: TRBJ2-1
clone_size: many
cdr3_nt: TGTGCCAGCAGCCATGACACGGGTAATGAGCAGTTCTTC
cdr3_aa: CASSHDTGNEQFF

d_call: NA
v_call: TRBV28
j_call: TRBJ2-1
clone_size: few
cdr3_nt: TGTGCCAGCAGTTTCCCGCGGGCCGCCTACAATGAGCAGTTCTTC
cdr3_aa: CASSFPRAAYNEQFF

d_call: NA
v_call: TRBV9
j_call: TRBJ1-1
clone_size: many
cdr3_nt: TGTGCCAGCAGCGACTCAGTTTCTGACACTGAAGCTTTCTTT
cdr3_aa: CASSDSVSDTEAFF

d_call: NA
v_call: TRBV27
j_call: TRBJ1-2
clone_size: few
cdr3_nt: TGTGCCAGCAGTTTTGGGAGGGGCTTCTATGGCTACACCTTC
cdr3_aa: CASSFGRGFYGYTF

d_call: NA
v_call: TRBV4-2
j_call: TRBJ1-6
clone_size: NA
cdr3_nt: TGTGCCAGCAGCCAGCCCGGACCGGCCTCACCCCTCCACTTT
cdr3_aa: CASSQPGPASPLHF